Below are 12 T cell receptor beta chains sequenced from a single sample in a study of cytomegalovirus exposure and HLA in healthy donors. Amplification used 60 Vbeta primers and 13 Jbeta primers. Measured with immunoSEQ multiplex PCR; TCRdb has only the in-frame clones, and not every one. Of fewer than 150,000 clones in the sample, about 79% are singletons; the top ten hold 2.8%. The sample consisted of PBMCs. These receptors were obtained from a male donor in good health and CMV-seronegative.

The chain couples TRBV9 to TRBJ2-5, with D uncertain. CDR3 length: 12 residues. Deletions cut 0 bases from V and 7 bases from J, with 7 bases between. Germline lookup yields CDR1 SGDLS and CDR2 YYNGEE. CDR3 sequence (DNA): TGTGCCAGCAGCGTAGCTACGGGGACCCAGTACTTC. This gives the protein CASSVATGTQYF.

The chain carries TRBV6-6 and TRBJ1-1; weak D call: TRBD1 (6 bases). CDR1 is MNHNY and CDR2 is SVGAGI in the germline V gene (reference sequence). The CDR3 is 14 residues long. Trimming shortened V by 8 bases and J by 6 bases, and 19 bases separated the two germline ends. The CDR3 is CASDLDSAGAEAFF. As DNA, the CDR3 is TGTGCCAGCGACCTGGACAGCGCCGGCGCTGAAGCTTTCTTT.

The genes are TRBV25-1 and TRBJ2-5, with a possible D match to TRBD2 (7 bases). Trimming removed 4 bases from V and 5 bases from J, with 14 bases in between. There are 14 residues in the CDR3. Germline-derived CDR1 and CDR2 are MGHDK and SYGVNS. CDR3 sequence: CASSGSGGGETQYF. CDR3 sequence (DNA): TGTGCCAGCAGTGGCTCGGGGGGCGGGGAGACCCAGTACTTC.

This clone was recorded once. The chain's CDR3 is CASSFDRHSYGYTF. CDR3 coding DNA: TGTGCCAGCAGCTTCGACAGACATAGCTATGGCTACACCTTC. The chain uses TRBV7-9 and TRBJ1-2; D may be TRBD1 (5 bases). Trimming stripped 3 bases from V and 4 bases from J, with 12 bases between. Germline V gene sequence: CDR1 SEHNR, CDR2 FQNEAQ (reference sequence). The CDR3 is 14 amino acids.

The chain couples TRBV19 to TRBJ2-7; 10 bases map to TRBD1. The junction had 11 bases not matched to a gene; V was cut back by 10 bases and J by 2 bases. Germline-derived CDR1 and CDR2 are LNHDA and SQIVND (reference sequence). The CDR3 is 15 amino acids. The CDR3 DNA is TGTGCCACCTCCGGGACAGGGGTTTCCCCCTACGAGCAGTACTTC. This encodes CATSGTGVSPYEQYF.

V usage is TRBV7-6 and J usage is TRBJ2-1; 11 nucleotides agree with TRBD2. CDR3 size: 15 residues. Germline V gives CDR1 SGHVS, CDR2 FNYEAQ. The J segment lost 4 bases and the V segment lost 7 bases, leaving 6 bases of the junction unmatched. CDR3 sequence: CASIAIAGGYNEQFF. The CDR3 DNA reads TGTGCCAGCATCGCCATAGCGGGGGGGTACAATGAGCAGTTCTTC.

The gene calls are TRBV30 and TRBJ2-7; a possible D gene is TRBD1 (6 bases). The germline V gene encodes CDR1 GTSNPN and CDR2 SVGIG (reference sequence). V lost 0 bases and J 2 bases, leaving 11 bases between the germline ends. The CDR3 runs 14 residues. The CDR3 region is CAWSVATGPYEQYF. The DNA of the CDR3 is TGTGCCTGGAGTGTAGCAACAGGGCCCTACGAGCAGTACTTC.

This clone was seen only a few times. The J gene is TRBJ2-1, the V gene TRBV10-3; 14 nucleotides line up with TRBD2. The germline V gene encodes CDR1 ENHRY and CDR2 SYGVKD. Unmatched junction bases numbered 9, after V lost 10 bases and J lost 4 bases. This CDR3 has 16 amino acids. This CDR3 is CASRLAGGPVYNEQFF. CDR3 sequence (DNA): TGTGCCAGCAGACTAGCGGGAGGGCCAGTTTACAATGAGCAGTTCTTC.

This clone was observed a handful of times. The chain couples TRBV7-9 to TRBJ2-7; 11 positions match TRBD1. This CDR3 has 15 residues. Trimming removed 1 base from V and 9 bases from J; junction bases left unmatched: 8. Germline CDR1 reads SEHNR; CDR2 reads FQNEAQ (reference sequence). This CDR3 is CASSLVSGTGGRQYF. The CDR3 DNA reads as TGTGCCAGCAGCTTAGTATCCGGGACAGGGGGAAGGCAGTACTTC. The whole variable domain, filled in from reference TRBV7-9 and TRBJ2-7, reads DTGVSQNPRHKITKRGQNVTFRCDPISEHNRLYWYRQTLGQGPEFLTYFQNEAQLEKSRLLSDRFSAERPKGSFSTLEIQRTEQGDSAMYLCASSLVSGTGGRQYFGPGTRLTVT.

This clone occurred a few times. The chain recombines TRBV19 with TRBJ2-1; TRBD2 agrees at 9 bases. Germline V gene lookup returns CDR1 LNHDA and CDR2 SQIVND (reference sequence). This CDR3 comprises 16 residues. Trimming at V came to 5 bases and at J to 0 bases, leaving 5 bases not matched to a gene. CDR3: CASSSAGGSSYNEQFF. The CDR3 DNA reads TGTGCCAGTAGTTCTGCGGGAGGGAGCTCCTACAATGAGCAGTTCTTC.

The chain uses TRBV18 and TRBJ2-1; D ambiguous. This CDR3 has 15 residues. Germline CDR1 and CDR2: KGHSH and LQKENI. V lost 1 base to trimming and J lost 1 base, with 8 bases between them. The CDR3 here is CASSPLLSSYNEQFF. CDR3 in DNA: TGTGCCAGCTCACCACTTCTGTCTTCCTACAATGAGCAGTTCTTC.

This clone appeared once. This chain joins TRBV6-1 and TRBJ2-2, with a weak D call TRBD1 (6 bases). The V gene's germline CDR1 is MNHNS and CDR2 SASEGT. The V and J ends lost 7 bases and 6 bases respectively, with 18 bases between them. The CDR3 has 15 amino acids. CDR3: CASTPQGKGSGELFF. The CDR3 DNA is TGTGCCAGCACCCCGCAGGGGAAGGGGTCCGGGGAGCTGTTTTTT.